The 24 T cell receptor beta chains presented below share a single source sample, sequenced in a study of T cell responses to AZD1222 COVID-19 vaccine. Produced via immunoSEQ multiplex PCR; TCRdb's table is partial and in-frame only. The data hold about 120,000 clones, with around 85% observed a single time. The starting material was peripheral blood, obtained on day 0 of AZD1222 vaccination. The origin of the receptors is an adult in good health.

This chain joins TRBV19 and TRBJ2-7; 7 bases align to TRBD1. The CDR3 totals 14 residues. Trimming at V came to 5 bases and at J to 2 bases, leaving 6 bases not matched to a gene. Germline V gives CDR1 LNHDA, CDR2 SQIVND (reference sequence). The CDR3 region is CASSPAGTAYEQYF. Written as DNA, the CDR3 is TGTGCCAGTAGTCCGGCCGGGACAGCCTACGAGCAGTACTTC.

Details on this clone: Other DNA sequences in this sample translate to the same CDR3. The chain is built from TRBV7-6 and TRBJ1-2; D may be TRBD1 (5 bases). The CDR3 runs 15 residues. Germline V gene data show CDR1 as SGHVS and CDR2 as FNYEAQ. Trimming stripped 1 base from V and 4 bases from J, with 13 bases between. The CDR3 reads CASSLEATGSYGYTF. The CDR3 DNA reads as TGTGCCAGCAGCTTAGAAGCAACAGGTTCCTATGGCTACACCTTC.

This clone appeared once. The chain uses TRBV10-3 and TRBJ2-4, with D perhaps TRBD2 (6 bases). This CDR3 contains 15 residues. Germline V gene lookup returns CDR1 ENHRY and CDR2 SYGVKD. V gave up 3 bases and J gave up 2 bases, with 11 bases separating them. CDR3 sequence reads: CAISDMGGTKNIQYF. In nucleotides, the CDR3 is TGTGCCATCAGTGATATGGGCGGGACCAAAAACATTCAGTACTTC.

The chain has TRBV5-1 and TRBJ1-1, with a weak D call TRBD1 (5 bases). The CDR3 extends over 14 amino acids. Germline V gene lookup returns CDR1 SGHRS and CDR2 YFSETQ. The V gene lost 5 bases and the J gene lost 2 bases, with 13 bases spanning the gap. The chain's CDR3 is CASSRSGGNTEAFF. For the CDR3, the DNA is TGCGCCAGCAGTCGTTCCGGGGGAAACACTGAAGCTTTCTTT.

A note on this clone: A junction boundary mismatches the germline segment, possibly from a read error. The V gene is TRBV24-1, the J gene TRBJ2-2; no clear D gene. This CDR3 is 14 amino acids long. Germline V CDR1 and CDR2: KGHDR, SFDVKD. CDR3 protein: CAASDLVDTGELFF. The DNA for the CDR3 is TGTGCCGCCAGTGATCTAGTAGACACCGGGGAGCTGTTTTTT.

J is TRBJ2-3 and V is TRBV28; 11 nucleotides align to TRBD2. CDR1 and CDR2 (germline): MDHEN, SYDVKM. There are 16 residues in the CDR3. V dropped 5 bases and J dropped 4; count of bases not matched to a gene: 8. Here the CDR3 DNA reads TGTGCCAGCAGTCCTCTAGCGGGGGGCATGGCAGATACGCAGTATTTT. Translated: CASSPLAGGMADTQYF.

CDR3 nucleotides: TGTGCCAGCAGCTTAGGAGGCAGTCTCGGCTATGGCTACACCTTC. Translated: CASSLGGSLGYGYTF. The rearrangement uses TRBV11-3 and TRBJ1-2; no clear D. Germline CDR1 reads SGHNT; CDR2 reads YENEEA. Trimming shortened V by 1 base and J by 4 bases, and 13 bases separated the two germline ends. This CDR3 region has 15 residues. Variable domain in full (rest from reference TRBV11-3 and TRBJ1-2): EAGVVQSPRYKIIEKKQPVAFWCNPISGHNTLYWYLQNLGQGPELLIRYENEEAVDDSQLPKDRFSAERLKGVDSTLKIQPAELGDSAVYLCASSLGGSLGYGYTFGSGTRLTVV.

This chain links TRBV6-5 with TRBJ2-6; D unresolved. V lost 4 bases, J lost 4 bases, and 8 bases lay in between. CDR1 is MNHEY, CDR2 SVGAGI, per germline. This CDR3 is 14 amino acids long. CDR3 nucleotides: TGTGCCAGCAGTTTAGGGATCGGGGCCAACGTCCTGACTTTC. Its protein is CASSLGIGANVLTF.

The V call is TRBV7-2, the J call TRBJ1-5, with D perhaps matching TRBD1 (6 bases). The V gene's germline CDR1 is SGHTA and CDR2 FQGNSA. V lost 5 bases, J lost 0 bases, and 14 bases lay in between. CDR3 length: 16 amino acids. CDR3 loop: CASSQGQLYSNQPQHF. In DNA form, the CDR3 reads TGTGCCAGCAGCCAAGGACAGCTTTATAGCAATCAGCCCCAGCATTTT. Using reference TRBV7-2 and TRBJ1-5 for the parts outside the CDR3, the full variable domain is GAGVSQSPSNKVTEKGKDVELRCDPISGHTALYWYRQSLGQGLEFLIYFQGNSAPDKSGLPSDRFSAERTGGSVSTLTIQRTQQEDSAVYLCASSQGQLYSNQPQHFGDGTRLSIL.

In its sample, this clone was seen a few times. V and J are TRBV7-2 and TRBJ2-7; D is perhaps TRBD2 (5 bases). CDR1 SGHTA and CDR2 FQGNSA come from the germline V gene. Trimming shortened V by 1 base and J by 2 bases, and 9 bases separated the two germline ends. The length of the CDR3 is 14 residues. The CDR3 loop reads CASSLVRGAYEQYF. Here the CDR3 DNA reads TGTGCCAGCAGCTTAGTTCGGGGAGCCTACGAGCAGTACTTC.

The rearrangement links TRBV6-5 to TRBJ1-2, with 10 bases lining up with TRBD1. Germline V CDR1 and CDR2: MNHEY, SVGAGI. CDR3 length: 14 amino acids. Trimming removed 6 bases from V and 3 bases from J; junction bases left unmatched: 4. CDR3 in DNA: TGTGCCAGCAGGGAGACAGGGGGCTACTATGGCTACACCTTC. This sequence encodes CASRETGGYYGYTF.

Here the CDR3 reads CSARLDTQYF. The CDR3 DNA reads TGCAGTGCTAGATTAGATACGCAGTATTTT. This sequence joins TRBV20-1 and TRBJ2-3, with D unresolved. The germline CDR1 and CDR2 sequences are DFQATT and SNEGSKA (reference sequence). Trimming pared 2 bases from V and 5 bases from J, leaving 2 bases between. The CDR3 is 10 residues long.

The rearrangement uses TRBV3-1 (or the pseudogene TRBV3-2) and TRBJ2-7, with 7 bases lining up with TRBD1. V lost 0 bases, J lost 3 bases, and 11 bases stayed unmatched. Germline loops: CDR1 LGHDT, CDR2 YNNKEL (reference sequence). The CDR3 covers 17 residues. The CDR3 reads CASSQDPGQVGVYEQYF. In DNA form, the CDR3 reads TGTGCCAGCAGCCAAGACCCCGGACAGGTTGGTGTCTACGAGCAGTACTTC.

V gene TRBV11-2 combines with J gene TRBJ2-1; 7 bases map to TRBD1. Germline CDR1 reads SGHAT; CDR2 reads FQNNGV. The CDR3 length is 16 residues. After removal of 4 bases from V and 0 bases from J, the junction contained 6 bases not matched to a gene. CDR3 protein: CASSSLGQSSYNEQFF. The CDR3 DNA is TGTGCCAGCAGCTCCCTGGGACAGAGCTCCTACAATGAGCAGTTCTTC.

The rearrangement joins TRBV7-6 to TRBJ1-6; D ambiguous. From germline, CDR1 is SGHVS and CDR2 FNYEAQ. The CDR3 is 14 residues long. Trimming left V 2 bases short and J 6 bases short, with 8 bases between. DNA for the CDR3: TGTGCCAGCAGCTTACGTCCCCTTAATTCACCCCTCCACTTT. Its translation: CASSLRPLNSPLHF.

The chain is built from TRBV5-1 and TRBJ2-3; D might be TRBD2 (5 bases). V gave up 6 bases and J gave up 0 bases, with 11 bases separating them. The length of the CDR3 is 14 residues. Germline V lookup: CDR1 SGHRS, CDR2 YFSETQ. As DNA, the CDR3 is TGCGCCAGCACTAGCATGGATAGCACAGATACGCAGTATTTT. As protein: CASTSMDSTDTQYF.

The chain employs TRBV19 and TRBJ1-2; D is uncertain. The ends were cut back, 2 bases at V and 4 bases at J, with 11 bases in the middle. Germline lookup yields CDR1 LNHDA and CDR2 SQIVND (reference sequence). The CDR3 has 14 residues. CDR3 coding DNA: TGTGCCAGTAGTATATCTGCAGGACTCTATGGCTACACCTTC. This codes for CASSISAGLYGYTF.

V and J are TRBV5-6 and TRBJ2-1; D not certain. Trimming removed 1 base from V and 2 bases from J, with 13 bases in between. The CDR3 runs to 16 residues. CDR1 and CDR2 from the germline V gene are SGHDT and YYEEEE. The CDR3 loop reads CASSLSLGEAYNEQFF. DNA of the CDR3: TGTGCCAGCAGCTTGTCCCTAGGCGAGGCCTACAATGAGCAGTTCTTC.

The V and J genes are TRBV27 and TRBJ2-5, with D possibly being TRBD2 (5 bases). The V and J ends lost 2 bases and 4 bases respectively, with 11 bases between them. This CDR3 is built from 14 residues. The V gene's germline CDR1 is MNHEY and CDR2 SMNVEV (reference sequence). The CDR3 loop is CASSLGRGRETQYF. The CDR3 nucleotides read TGTGCCAGCAGTTTAGGACGGGGAAGAGAGACCCAGTACTTC.

This chain uses TRBV5-1 with TRBJ2-7, with 9 bases identical to TRBD2. This CDR3 spans 17 amino acids. Per germline, CDR1 SGHRS and CDR2 YFSETQ. The V and J ends lost 6 bases and 0 bases, in that order; junction bases with no gene match: 13. CDR3 coding DNA: TGCGCCAGCACAAAGGGGCTAGCGGGGATGAGCTCCTACGAGCAGTACTTC. This gives the protein CASTKGLAGMSSYEQYF.

This sequence joins TRBV2 and TRBJ2-5, with D possibly TRBD2 on 6 matching bases. The CDR3 contains 13 residues. CDR1 SNHLY and CDR2 FYNNEI come from the germline V gene. The ends were cut back, 6 bases at V and 3 bases at J, with 11 bases in the middle. Here the CDR3 DNA reads TGTGCCAGCAGGACTAGTCCCAAAGAGACCCAGTACTTC. Encoded protein: CASRTSPKETQYF.

The chain is built from TRBV2 and TRBJ2-7, with 11 bases aligning to TRBD2. Looked up from germline, CDR1 is SNHLY and CDR2 is FYNNEI. Germline trimming cut 6 bases from V and 0 bases from J; bases unmatched to any gene: 13. This CDR3 is built from 18 residues. DNA for the CDR3: TGTGCCAGCAGGGGGGGCCCACTAGCGGGAGACCCCTCCTACGAGCAGTACTTC. Amino acids: CASRGGPLAGDPSYEQYF.

The V and J genes are TRBV7-9 and TRBJ1-3; 9 bases agree with TRBD1. Germline V gene data show CDR1 as SEHNR and CDR2 as FQNEAQ (reference sequence). This CDR3 comprises 16 residues. J lost 0 bases, V lost 4 bases, and 4 bases had no gene match. CDR3 amino acids: CASSWTGAVSGNTIYF. CDR3 nucleotide sequence: TGTGCCAGCAGCTGGACAGGGGCCGTCTCTGGAAACACCATATATTTT.

The chain recombines TRBV24-1 with TRBJ2-7; 8 bases match TRBD1. J was trimmed by 0 bases and V by 3 bases; bases with no gene match: 3. This CDR3 has 15 amino acids. Germline CDR1 KGHDR, CDR2 SFDVKD. CDR3 bases: TGTGCCACCAGTGATATCGGGACAGGCTCCTACGAGCAGTACTTC. This sequence encodes CATSDIGTGSYEQYF.